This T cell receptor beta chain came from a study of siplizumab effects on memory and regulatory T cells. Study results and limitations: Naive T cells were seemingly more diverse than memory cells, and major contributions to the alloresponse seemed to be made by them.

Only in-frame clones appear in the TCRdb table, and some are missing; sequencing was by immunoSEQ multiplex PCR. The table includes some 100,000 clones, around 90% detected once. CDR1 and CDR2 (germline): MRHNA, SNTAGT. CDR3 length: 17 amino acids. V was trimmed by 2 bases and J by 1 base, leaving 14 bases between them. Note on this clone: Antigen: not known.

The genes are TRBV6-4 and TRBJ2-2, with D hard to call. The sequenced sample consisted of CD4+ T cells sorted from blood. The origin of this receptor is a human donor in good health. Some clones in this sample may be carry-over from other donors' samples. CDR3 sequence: CASSDLTPKENTGELFF. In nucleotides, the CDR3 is TGTGCCAGCAGTGACCTGACTCCTAAGGAGAACACCGGGGAGCTGTTTTTT.